This T cell receptor beta chain derives from a study of beta chain features in type 1 diabetes. At the level of the study: Across the samples, about 110,000,000 sorted cells were examined in total. Study observations and caveats: TCRB CDR3 length was moderately but significantly reduced in all four CD4+ subsets of Type 1 diabetes patients.

Reverse transcribing all isolated RNA meant expressed TCRB transcripts were sequenced. Sequencing used immunoSEQ multiplex PCR; TCRdb keeps in-frame clones, though not all of them. The profile shows about 240,000 clones, roughly 14% of them singletons. V was shortened by 11 bases and J by 2 bases, with 16 bases between the two germline ends. Germline CDR1 is MNHEY and CDR2 is SMNVEV (reference sequence). This CDR3 comprises 15 residues. This clone turned up a few times. Its antigen is not identified. Donors underwent one heparinised blood draw, roughly 110 mL on average. CD45RO/CCR7/CD25/CD127/CD95/CD27 staining was used to isolate CD4+ naive, central memory, regulatory and stem cell-like memory cells by sorting.

This chain uses TRBV27 with TRBJ1-6; the D gene is possibly TRBD1 (6 bases). The sequenced material came from naive CD4+ T cells from blood. This TCR was sampled from a man younger than 45 with type 1 diabetes. DNA for the CDR3: TGTGCCTCAGGGGCAGCAACTACCTATAATTCACCCCTCCACTTT. As protein: CASGAATTYNSPLHF.